This T cell receptor beta chain was recorded in a study of cytomegalovirus exposure and HLA in healthy donors. Primers for the PCR totalled 60 Vbeta and 13 Jbeta. Method: immunoSEQ multiplex PCR; TCRdb's copy keeps in-frame clones and lacks some. The table includes fewer than 100,000 clones, around three quarters detected once. CDR3 size: 19 residues. The sample consisted of PBMCs. This sequence was found in a male donor in good health and CMV-seronegative. This chain joins TRBV21-1 and TRBJ2-5; the D segment call TRBD2 is taken from the table without a DNA check. TRBV21-1 is described as a pseudogene. CDR3 loop: CASSNRSGCGVRLQETQYF. CDR3 DNA sequence: TGTGCCAGCAGCAACCGTTCAGGGTGCGGGGTTCGCCTTCAAGAGACCCAGTACTTC.